These 24 T cell receptor beta chains were all obtained from the same sample, sequenced in a study of cytomegalovirus exposure and HLA in healthy donors (dated by TCRdb to between 2016 and 2019). Library preparation was by the immunoSEQ multiplex PCR assay. For the multiplex PCR, a mixture combining 60 forward primers for TCR Vbeta segments and 13 reverse primers for TCR Jbeta segments was used. TCRdb stores this immuneACCESS table with in-frame sequences only. Part of the clones is absent; in the studies checked, under half of the shortfall reflects unresolved V genes, and no reason is known for the rest. Here the sample has about 78,000 clones; around 60% occur a single time. The top ten hold 5.7% of the sample. Sequenced input: PBMCs. The receptor set was obtained from a man in his thirties or forties in good health and CMV-seropositive.

The CDR3 loop reads CASSVGGQGDGGYTF. DNA of the CDR3: TGTGCCAGCAGCGTAGGGGGACAGGGCGATGGGGGCTACACCTTC. The V and J genes are TRBV9 and TRBJ1-2; 9 bases line up with TRBD1. After removal of 0 bases from V and 8 bases from J, the junction contained 8 bases not matched to a gene. Germline V CDR1 and CDR2: SGDLS, YYNGEE. CDR3 length: 15 amino acids. The variable domain in full, with the rest retrieved from reference TRBV9 and TRBJ1-2, is DSGVTQTPKHLITATGQRVTLRCSPRSGDLSVYWYQQSLDQGLQFLIQYYNGEERAKGNILERFSAQQFPDLHSELNLSSLELGDSALYFCASSVGGQGDGGYTFGSGTRLTVV.

This chain uses TRBV7-9 with TRBJ2-2; 7 bases fit TRBD1. Trimming took 5 bases from V and 2 from J; bases not matched to a gene: 11. Germline V gene sequence: CDR1 SEHNR, CDR2 FQNEAQ (reference sequence). CDR3 length equals 17 residues. DNA of the CDR3: TGTGCCAGCAGCGGGGGAAGGGGACAGTCAAACACCGGGGAGCTGTTTTTT. Translation gives CASSGGRGQSNTGELFF.

V gene TRBV28 combines with J gene TRBJ2-5; 7 nucleotides agree with TRBD2. The CDR3 has 12 residues. Germline CDR1 MDHEN, CDR2 SYDVKM. V lost 9 bases and J lost 4; bases outside the gene matches: 5. CDR3 nucleotides: TGTGCCAGTGCAGGCGGGGGAGAGACCCAGTACTTC. Its protein product is CASAGGGETQYF.

This chain links TRBV28 with TRBJ1-3; TRBD1 agrees at 9 bases. The junction had 6 bases not matched to a gene; V was cut back by 5 bases and J by 4 bases. The CDR3 spans 15 residues. Germline V gives CDR1 MDHEN, CDR2 SYDVKM. The CDR3 nucleotides read TGTGCCAGCAGTATGAACAGGGGGCGAGGAAACACCATATATTTT. It yields the protein CASSMNRGRGNTIYF.

CDR3 region: CASSRDKSSYNEQFF. In nucleotides, the CDR3 is TGTGCCAGCAGCAGGGACAAGAGCTCCTACAATGAGCAGTTCTTC. The chain links TRBV11-2 to TRBJ2-1, with D possibly matching TRBD1 (6 bases). Per germline, CDR1 SGHAT and CDR2 FQNNGV. This CDR3 has 15 residues. Deletions cut 5 bases from V and 0 bases from J, with 11 bases between.

On this clone: The junction shows a germline mismatch at one end, possibly a read error. The chain uses TRBV19 and TRBJ1-5; D gene unclear. Germline assignment: CDR1 LNHDA and CDR2 SQIVND (reference sequence). The CDR3 sequence is 14 residues long. The CDR3 bases are TGTGCCAGTAGTAGTACTAGTAGCTATCAGCCCCAGCATTTT. This encodes CASSSTSSYQPQHF.

V is TRBV4-3 and J is TRBJ2-7, with TRBD2 matching over 7 bases. From germline, CDR1 is LGHNA and CDR2 YSLEER. The CDR3 extends over 15 amino acids. J lost 2 bases, V lost 0 bases, and 4 bases had no gene match. DNA for the CDR3: TGCGCCAGCAGCCAAGAGGCGGGAGAGCCCTACGAGCAGTACTTC. Its translation is CASSQEAGEPYEQYF.

This clone was observed a single time. The V and J genes are TRBV9 and TRBJ1-4, with 8 positions matching TRBD1. Per the germline V gene, CDR1 is SGDLS and CDR2 is YYNGEE. This CDR3 region has 16 residues. V shed 4 bases and J 5 bases; nucleotides not matched to a gene: 10. The CDR3 here is CASSPRGTGFNEKLFF. The CDR3 region has the DNA TGTGCCAGCAGCCCAAGGGGGACAGGATTCAATGAAAAACTGTTTTTT.

This clone has just a few counts. This chain connects TRBV5-1 to TRBJ2-1, with D possibly being TRBD2 (6 bases). The CDR3 extends over 14 amino acids. V gave up 0 bases and J gave up 4 bases, with 8 bases separating them. Germline CDR1 is SGHRS and CDR2 is YFSETQ. The CDR3 DNA reads as TGCGCCAGCAGCTTGGTTAGCGGATACAATGAGCAGTTCTTC. Amino acids: CASSLVSGYNEQFF.

In this sample, this clone turned up a few times. This sequence joins TRBV9 and TRBJ2-1; TRBD2 is a possible D gene (6 bases). Trimming took 0 bases from V and 2 from J, leaving 9 bases between them. The CDR3 totals 15 residues. Germline V gene lookup returns CDR1 SGDLS and CDR2 YYNGEE. As DNA, the CDR3 is TGTGCCAGCAGCGTAGTCGGGAGCCCCTACAATGAGCAGTTCTTC. It translates to CASSVVGSPYNEQFF.

This clone was seen a handful of times. V is TRBV7-3 and J is TRBJ2-2; D may be TRBD2 (6 bases). The CDR3 consists of 13 residues. Germline V gene sequence: CDR1 SGHTA, CDR2 FQGTGA. The V end lost 5 bases, the J end lost 6 bases, and 10 bases lay between the germline ends. DNA of the CDR3: TGTGCCAGCAGCCAGGCGGGGTCCGGGGAGCTGTTTTTT. Amino acid sequence: CASSQAGSGELFF.

This rearrangement joins TRBV6-1 to TRBJ2-1; 8 nucleotides match TRBD1. There are 14 residues in the CDR3. Germline V gene sequence: CDR1 MNHNS, CDR2 SASEGT. The junction had 5 bases not matched to a gene; V was cut back by 7 bases and J by 3 bases. The CDR3 region has the DNA TGTGCCAGCAAAGACAGGGGATACTACAATGAGCAGTTCTTC. Its protein product is CASKDRGYYNEQFF.

This chain links TRBV10-3 with TRBJ2-7; D is ambiguous. Trimming took 3 bases from V and 9 from J, leaving 12 bases between them. The CDR3 has 12 residues. CDR1 ENHRY and CDR2 SYGVKD come from the germline V gene. The CDR3 sequence: CAISDDIHGQYF. Written as DNA, the CDR3 is TGTGCCATCAGTGACGACATCCACGGGCAGTACTTC.

This chain uses TRBV29-1 with TRBJ1-3; 7 nucleotides line up with TRBD1. This CDR3 spans 13 amino acids. Trimming cost V 4 bases and J 4 bases; bases outside gene matches: 4. From germline, CDR1 is SQVTM and CDR2 ANQGSEA. CDR3 DNA sequence: TGCAGCGTTGTTTCAGGGGGAGGAAACACCATATATTTT. Residues: CSVVSGGGNTIYF.

The chain is built from TRBV6-5 and TRBJ1-2; perhaps TRBD1 as D (5 bases). Per the germline V gene, CDR1 is MNHEY and CDR2 is SVGAGI. The CDR3 is 13 residues long. V was trimmed by 6 bases and J by 6 bases, leaving 14 bases between them. CDR3 region: CASREGRADGYTF. The CDR3 bases are TGTGCCAGCAGAGAAGGCAGGGCTGATGGCTACACCTTC.

J is TRBJ2-3 and V is TRBV29-1, with 16 bases lining up with TRBD2. The trim removed 6 bases at V and 2 bases at J, leaving 11 bases unmatched. CDR3 length equals 18 residues. CDR1 and CDR2 from the germline V gene are SQVTM and ANQGSEA. The CDR3 nucleotides read TGCAGCGTCGGGACTAGCGGGGGGGCCCTCCACGACACAGATACGCAGTATTTT. Translated, it gives CSVGTSGGALHDTDTQYF.

This sequence joins TRBV5-4 and TRBJ2-3; D perhaps matches TRBD2 (6 bases). Germline values: CDR1 SGHNT, CDR2 YYREEE (reference sequence). Trimming removed 4 bases from V and 0 bases from J, with 18 bases in between. The CDR3 spans 17 residues. DNA for the CDR3: TGTGCCAGCAGCCTGGACATAGGAGGGCCTAGCACAGATACGCAGTATTTT. Encoded protein: CASSLDIGGPSTDTQYF.

The J gene is TRBJ1-2, the V gene TRBV2; TRBD1 is a possible D gene (6 bases). This CDR3 spans 13 amino acids. The germline V gene encodes CDR1 SNHLY and CDR2 FYNNEI. V lost 1 base and J 6 bases, leaving 9 bases between the germline ends. The DNA for the CDR3 is TGTGCCAGCAGTGAAGGGGACATAAATGGCTACACCTTC. Its translation: CASSEGDINGYTF.

V is TRBV5-1 and J is TRBJ2-1, with TRBD2 as a possible D gene (7 bases). The CDR3 totals 16 residues. Germline V lookup: CDR1 SGHRS, CDR2 YFSETQ. The V and J ends lost 4 bases and 2 bases respectively, with 16 bases between them. The CDR3 is CASSPLPGGPYNEQFF. CDR3 in DNA: TGCGCCAGCAGCCCCCTTCCGGGGGGCCCCTACAATGAGCAGTTCTTC.

This clone came up a few times. The J gene is TRBJ1-5, the V gene TRBV18; D call uncertain. The CDR3 is 14 residues long. Trimming removed 6 bases at V and 3 bases at J, with 12 bases between. CDR1 is KGHSH, CDR2 LQKENI, per germline. The CDR3 sequence is CASSSSGDNQPQHF. The CDR3 nucleotides read TGTGCCAGCTCGTCCTCTGGAGACAATCAGCCCCAGCATTTT.

The chain combines TRBV28 with TRBJ1-2; maybe TRBD1 (6 bases). Germline V lookup: CDR1 MDHEN, CDR2 SYDVKM. The CDR3 totals 13 residues. V was pared by 3 bases and J by 4 bases, with 9 bases between. CDR3 coding DNA: TGTGCCAGCAGTTTGGGGACAAGCTATGGCTACACCTTC. It specifies CASSLGTSYGYTF.

The J gene is TRBJ2-2, the V gene TRBV11-2, with 9 bases fitting TRBD2. The V and J ends lost 0 bases and 6 bases, in that order; junction bases with no gene match: 11. The CDR3 spans 18 residues. Germline CDR1 reads SGHAT; CDR2 reads FQNNGV. The CDR3 region has the DNA TGTGCCAGCAGCTTAGAACCACAGGCGGGGGGGCGTGCCGGGGAGCTGTTTTTT. It encodes CASSLEPQAGGRAGELFF.

This chain connects TRBV11-3 to TRBJ2-3, with TRBD1 matching 9 bases. Germline CDR1 SGHNT, CDR2 YENEEA. The CDR3 loop spans 15 amino acids. The J segment lost 3 bases and the V segment lost 4 bases, leaving 5 bases of the junction unmatched. The CDR3 sequence: CASSSWDRETDTQYF. CDR3 coding DNA: TGTGCCAGCAGCTCATGGGACAGGGAGACAGATACGCAGTATTTT.

The chain is built from TRBV7-3 and TRBJ1-1, with D perhaps TRBD1 (5 bases). Germline CDR1 is SGHTA and CDR2 is FQGTGA. The V gene lost 5 bases and the J gene lost 0 bases, with 16 bases spanning the gap. The CDR3 runs to 16 residues. The CDR3 protein is CASSLAGLPMNTEAFF. CDR3 DNA sequence: TGTGCCAGCAGCCTCGCAGGGTTACCTATGAACACTGAAGCTTTCTTT.